These T cell receptor beta chains were read from a single sample in a study of patients and donors after allogeneic stem cell transplantation. TCRdb used MiXCR to reprocess the RT-PCR reads, holding one entry per CDR3 protein. The sample has roughly 200,000 distinct CDR3 sequences; around two fifths are singletons. The sequencing sample was made of blood, either unsorted or a sorted T cell fraction (not recorded which). The origin of the receptors is a human donor who was either an allogeneic HSCT recipient or a stem cell or donor lymphocyte infusion donor (not recorded which). It is not recorded whose cells these are; they may come from a transplant donor. Both conserved end residues are part of each CDR3. D genes are given only for firm matches. Clone size appears in some rows only: once, few, many, or a class for an expanded clone.

abundance	d_gene	v_gene	j_gene	CDR3aa	CDR3nt
few	TRBD1	TRBV5-1	TRBJ2-7	CASSLGRTGTYEQYF	TGCGCCAGCAGCTTGGGAAGGACAGGGACCTACGAGCAGTACTTC
NA	TRBD2	TRBV11-2	TRBJ2-1	CASSFPTSGGGNEQFF	TGTGCCAGCAGCTTCCCCACTAGCGGGGGGGGCAATGAGCAGTTCTTC
few	NA	TRBV4-3	TRBJ1-2	CASSQDPGGDYGYTF	TGCGCCAGCAGCCAAGATCCAGGCGGCGACTATGGCTACACCTTC
NA	TRBD1	TRBV19	TRBJ2-5	CASSPRTGRRFETQYF	TGTGCCAGTAGTCCCCGGACAGGGAGGAGGTTTGAGACCCAGTACTTC
few	TRBD1	TRBV10-3	TRBJ2-7	CAIRFDRGQNEQYF	TGTGCCATCAGATTCGACAGGGGACAAAACGAGCAGTACTTC
NA	NA	TRBV25-1	TRBJ2-7	CASSEGGSRSYEQYF	TGTGCCAGCAGTGAAGGGGGCAGCCGATCCTACGAGCAGTACTTC
NA	NA	TRBV27	TRBJ1-6	CASRPPGPHNSPLHF	TGTGCCAGCAGACCCCCGGGGCCCCACAATTCACCCCTCCACTTT
NA	TRBD1	TRBV10-3	TRBJ2-3	CAISEPGQATDTQYF	TGTGCCATCAGTGAGCCAGGACAGGCCACAGATACGCAGTATTTT
NA	TRBD2	TRBV29-1	TRBJ2-3	CSVWVAGTRADTQYF	TGCAGCGTTTGGGTAGCCGGGACTAGGGCAGATACGCAGTATTTT
NA	TRBD1	TRBV20-1	TRBJ1-2	CSARAPPDRVRGDYGYTF	TGCAGTGCTAGAGCCCCGCCCGACAGGGTTAGAGGGGACTATGGCTACACCTTC
NA	NA	TRBV2	TRBJ2-2	CASGGQTGELFF	TGTGCCTCAGGTGGACAGACCGGGGAGCTGTTTTTT
NA	NA	TRBV10-3	TRBJ1-3	CATHTGHSGNTIYF	TGTGCCACACATACTGGTCACTCTGGAAACACCATATATTTT
NA	NA	TRBV4-1	TRBJ1-3	CASSQDKQAGNTIYF	TGCGCCAGCAGCCAAGATAAGCAGGCTGGAAACACCATATATTTT
few	NA	TRBV28	TRBJ1-4	CASSLGRKLFF	TGTGCCAGCAGTTTAGGGCGGAAACTGTTTTTT
NA	NA	TRBV12-3/TRBV12-4	TRBJ1-5	CASSLSINQPQHF	TGTGCCAGCAGTTTGTCGATTAATCAGCCCCAGCATTTT
few	NA	TRBV12-3/TRBV12-4	TRBJ1-2	CATKFGLGGYTF	TGTGCCACCAAGTTCGGACTTGGGGGCTACACCTTC
NA	TRBD1	TRBV7-2	TRBJ1-2	CASSLEQGPNYGYTF	TGTGCCAGCAGCTTAGAACAGGGGCCGAACTATGGCTACACCTTC
few	TRBD1	TRBV7-2	TRBJ1-2	CASSLVWDRKGYTF	TGTGCCAGCAGCTTAGTCTGGGACAGGAAGGGCTACACCTTC
NA	TRBD2	TRBV9	TRBJ2-3	CASSPHGGSTDTQYF	TGTGCCAGCAGCCCCCACGGGGGGAGCACAGATACGCAGTATTTT
few	NA	TRBV20-1	TRBJ1-2	CSARFRVGYGYTF	TGCAGTGCTAGATTCAGGGTTGGCTATGGCTACACCTTC
NA	TRBD1	TRBV4-1	TRBJ1-4	CASSQLGTGEEKLFF	TGCGCCAGCAGCCAACTCGGGACAGGGGAGGAAAAACTGTTTTTT
few	NA	TRBV29-1	TRBJ1-2	CSVMTEFYGYTF	TGCAGCGTAATGACAGAGTTCTATGGCTACACCTTC
NA	NA	TRBV29-1	TRBJ2-3	CSVEGVLGTDTQYF	TGCAGCGTTGAAGGAGTTTTAGGCACAGATACGCAGTATTTT
few	TRBD1	TRBV12-3/TRBV12-4	TRBJ1-6	CASSKGQPPGGSSPLHF	TGTGCCAGCAGTAAGGGACAGCCACCCGGAGGGTCATCACCCCTCCACTTT
NA	TRBD1	TRBV12-3/TRBV12-4	TRBJ1-2	CASSQRQGRGYTF	TGTGCCAGCAGTCAACGACAGGGTAGAGGCTACACCTTC
NA	NA	TRBV12-3/TRBV12-4	TRBJ2-1	CASSLVGTTYNEQFF	TGTGCCAGCAGTTTAGTGGGGACAACCTACAATGAGCAGTTCTTC